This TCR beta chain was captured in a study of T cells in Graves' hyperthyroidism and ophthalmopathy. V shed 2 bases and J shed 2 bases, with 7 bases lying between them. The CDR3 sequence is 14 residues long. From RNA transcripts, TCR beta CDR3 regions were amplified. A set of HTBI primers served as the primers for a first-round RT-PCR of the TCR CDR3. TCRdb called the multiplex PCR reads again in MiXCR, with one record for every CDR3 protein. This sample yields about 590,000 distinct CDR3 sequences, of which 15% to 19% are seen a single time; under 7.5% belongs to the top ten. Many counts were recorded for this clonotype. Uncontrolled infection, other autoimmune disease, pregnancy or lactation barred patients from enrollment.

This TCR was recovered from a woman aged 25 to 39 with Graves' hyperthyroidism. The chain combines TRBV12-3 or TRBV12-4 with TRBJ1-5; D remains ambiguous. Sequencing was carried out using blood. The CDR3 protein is CASSLWAGNQPQHF. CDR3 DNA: TGTGCCAGCAGTTTATGGGCAGGCAATCAGCCCCAGCATTTT.